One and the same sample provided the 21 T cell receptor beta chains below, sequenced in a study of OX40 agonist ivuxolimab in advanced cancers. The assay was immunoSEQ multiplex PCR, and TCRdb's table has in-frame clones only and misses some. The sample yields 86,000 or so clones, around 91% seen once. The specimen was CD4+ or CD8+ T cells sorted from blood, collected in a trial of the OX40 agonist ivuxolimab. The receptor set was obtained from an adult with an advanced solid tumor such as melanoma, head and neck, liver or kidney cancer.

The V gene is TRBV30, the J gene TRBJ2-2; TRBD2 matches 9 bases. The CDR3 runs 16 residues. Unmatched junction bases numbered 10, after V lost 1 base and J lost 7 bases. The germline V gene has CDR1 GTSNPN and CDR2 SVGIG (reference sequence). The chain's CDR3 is CAWSALRSGGIGELFF. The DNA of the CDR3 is TGTGCCTGGAGTGCCCTTCGAAGCGGGGGGATCGGGGAGCTGTTTTTT.

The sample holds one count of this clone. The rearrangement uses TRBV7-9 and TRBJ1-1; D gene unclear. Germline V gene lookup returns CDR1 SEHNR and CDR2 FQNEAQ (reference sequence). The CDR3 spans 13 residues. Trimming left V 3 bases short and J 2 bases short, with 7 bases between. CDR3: CASSFTTNTEAFF. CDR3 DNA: TGTGCCAGCAGCTTCACAACTAACACTGAAGCTTTCTTT. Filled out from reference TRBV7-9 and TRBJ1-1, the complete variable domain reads DTGVSQNPRHKITKRGQNVTFRCDPISEHNRLYWYRQTLGQGPEFLTYFQNEAQLEKSRLLSDRFSAERPKGSFSTLEIQRTEQGDSAMYLCASSFTTNTEAFFGQGTRLTVV.

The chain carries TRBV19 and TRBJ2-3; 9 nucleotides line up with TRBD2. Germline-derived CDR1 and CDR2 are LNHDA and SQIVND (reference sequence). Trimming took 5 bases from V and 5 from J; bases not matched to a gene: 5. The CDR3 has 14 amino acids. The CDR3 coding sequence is TGTGCCAGTAGTCTGCGGGAGGGCGAAGATACGCAGTATTTT. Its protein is CASSLREGEDTQYF.

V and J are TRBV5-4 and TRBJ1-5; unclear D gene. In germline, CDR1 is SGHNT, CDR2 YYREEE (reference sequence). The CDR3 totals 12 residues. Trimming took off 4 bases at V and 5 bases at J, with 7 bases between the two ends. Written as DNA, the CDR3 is TGTGCCAGCAGCCTCGTGGATCAGCCCCAGCATTTT. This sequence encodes CASSLVDQPQHF.

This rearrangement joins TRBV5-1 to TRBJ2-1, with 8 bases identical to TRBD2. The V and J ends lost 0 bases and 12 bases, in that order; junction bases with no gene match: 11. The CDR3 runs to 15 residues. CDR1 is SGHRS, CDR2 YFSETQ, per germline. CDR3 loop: CASSLGTSLDVGQFF. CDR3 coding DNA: TGCGCCAGCAGCTTGGGGACTAGCCTAGACGTGGGGCAGTTCTTC.

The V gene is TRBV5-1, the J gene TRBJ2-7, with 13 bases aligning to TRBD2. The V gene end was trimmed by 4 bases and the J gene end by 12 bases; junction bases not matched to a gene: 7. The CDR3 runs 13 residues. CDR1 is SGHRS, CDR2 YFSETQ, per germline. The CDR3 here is CASSLGTSGMWYF. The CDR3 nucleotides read TGCGCCAGCAGCCTCGGGACTAGCGGGATGTGGTACTTC.

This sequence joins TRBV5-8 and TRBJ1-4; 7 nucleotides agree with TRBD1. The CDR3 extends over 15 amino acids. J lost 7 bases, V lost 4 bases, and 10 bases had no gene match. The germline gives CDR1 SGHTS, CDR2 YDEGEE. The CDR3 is CASSPNRGGGEKLFF. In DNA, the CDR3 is TGTGCCAGCAGCCCCAACAGGGGTGGGGGTGAAAAACTGTTTTTT.

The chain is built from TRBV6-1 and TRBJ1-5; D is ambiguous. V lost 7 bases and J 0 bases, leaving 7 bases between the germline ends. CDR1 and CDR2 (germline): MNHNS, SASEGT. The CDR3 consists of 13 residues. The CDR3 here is CASNRDSNQPQHF. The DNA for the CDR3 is TGTGCCAGCAATAGAGATAGCAATCAGCCCCAGCATTTT.

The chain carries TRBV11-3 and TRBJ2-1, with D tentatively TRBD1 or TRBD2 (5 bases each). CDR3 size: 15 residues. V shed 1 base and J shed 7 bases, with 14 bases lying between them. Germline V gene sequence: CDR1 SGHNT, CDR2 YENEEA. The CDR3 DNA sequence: TGTGCCAGCAGCTTAGGGGACCGCCCGGGGAATGAGCAGTTCTTC. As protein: CASSLGDRPGNEQFF.

The CDR3 is CASILRGGTDTQYF. CDR3 DNA: TGTGCCAGCATACTGCGGGGTGGCACAGATACGCAGTATTTT. The V and J genes are TRBV6-1 and TRBJ2-3; D perhaps matches TRBD2 (6 bases). The CDR3 runs to 14 residues. V was pared by 7 bases and J by 1 base, with 12 bases between. CDR1 and CDR2 from the germline V gene are MNHNS and SASEGT.

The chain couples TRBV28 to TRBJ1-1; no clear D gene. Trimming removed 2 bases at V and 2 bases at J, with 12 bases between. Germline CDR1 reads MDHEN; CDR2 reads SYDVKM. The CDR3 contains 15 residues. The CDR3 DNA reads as TGTGCCAGCAGTTTAGAGGCAGCACCAAACACTGAAGCTTTCTTT. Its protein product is CASSLEAAPNTEAFF.

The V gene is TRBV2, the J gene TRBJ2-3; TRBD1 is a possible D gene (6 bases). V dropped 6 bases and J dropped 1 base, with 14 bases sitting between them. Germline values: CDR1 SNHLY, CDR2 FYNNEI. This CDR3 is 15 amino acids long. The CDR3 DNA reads TGTGCCAGCAGAGGGGGTGGGGGACGCACAGATACGCAGTATTTT. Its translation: CASRGGGGRTDTQYF.

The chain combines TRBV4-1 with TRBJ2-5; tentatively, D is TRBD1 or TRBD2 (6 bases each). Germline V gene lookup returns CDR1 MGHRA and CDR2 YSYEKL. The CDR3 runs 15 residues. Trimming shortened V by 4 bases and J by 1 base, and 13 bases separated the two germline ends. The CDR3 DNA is TGCGCCAGCAGCCCTAGGGGGGCAATCCAAGAGACCCAGTACTTC. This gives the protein CASSPRGAIQETQYF.

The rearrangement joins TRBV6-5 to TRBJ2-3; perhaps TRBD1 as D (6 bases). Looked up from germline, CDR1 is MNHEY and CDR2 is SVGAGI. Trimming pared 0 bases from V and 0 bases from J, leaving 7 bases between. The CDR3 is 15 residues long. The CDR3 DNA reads TGTGCCAGCAGTTACTCAGGGGGTAGCACAGATACGCAGTATTTT. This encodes CASSYSGGSTDTQYF.

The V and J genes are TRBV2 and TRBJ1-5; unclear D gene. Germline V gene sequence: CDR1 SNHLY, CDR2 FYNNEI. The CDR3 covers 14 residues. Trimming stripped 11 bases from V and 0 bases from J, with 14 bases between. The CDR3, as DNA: TGTGCCTCCACCGAGGGTGATAGCAATCAGCCCCAGCATTTT. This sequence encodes CASTEGDSNQPQHF.

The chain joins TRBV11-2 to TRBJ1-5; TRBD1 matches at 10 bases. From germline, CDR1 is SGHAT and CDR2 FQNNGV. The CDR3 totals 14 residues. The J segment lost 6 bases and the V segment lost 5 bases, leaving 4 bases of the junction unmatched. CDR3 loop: CASSLDRGSQPQHF. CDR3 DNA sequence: TGTGCCAGCAGCCTGGACAGGGGGAGTCAGCCCCAGCATTTT.

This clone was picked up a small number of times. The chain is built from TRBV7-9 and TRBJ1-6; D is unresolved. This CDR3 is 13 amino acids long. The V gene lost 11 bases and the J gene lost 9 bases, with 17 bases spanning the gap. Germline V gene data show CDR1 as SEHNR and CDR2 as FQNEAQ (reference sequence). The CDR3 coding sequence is TGTGCCCTAACCTACCTACATGGTTCACCCCTCCACTTT. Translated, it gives CALTYLHGSPLHF.

Here the CDR3 DNA reads TGTGCCAGCAGTACCGACAGGGTCAATTCACCCCTCCACTTT. This translates into CASSTDRVNSPLHF. The genes are TRBV6-1 and TRBJ1-6, with TRBD1 matching over 7 bases. Trimming at V came to 5 bases and at J to 7 bases, leaving 5 bases not matched to a gene. This CDR3 has 14 amino acids. Germline CDR1 and CDR2: MNHNS and SASEGT.

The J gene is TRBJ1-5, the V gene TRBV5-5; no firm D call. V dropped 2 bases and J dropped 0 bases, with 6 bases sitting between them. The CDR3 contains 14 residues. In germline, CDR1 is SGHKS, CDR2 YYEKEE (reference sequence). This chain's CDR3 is CASSFFGSNQPQHF. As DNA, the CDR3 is TGTGCCAGCAGCTTCTTCGGTAGCAATCAGCCCCAGCATTTT.

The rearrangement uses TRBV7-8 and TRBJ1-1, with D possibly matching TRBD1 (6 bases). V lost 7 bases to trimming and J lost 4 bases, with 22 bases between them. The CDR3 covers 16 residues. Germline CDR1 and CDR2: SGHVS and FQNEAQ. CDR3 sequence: CASTKEGVVVGTEAFF. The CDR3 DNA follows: TGTGCCAGCACCAAAGAGGGGGTTGTCGTCGGCACTGAAGCTTTCTTT.

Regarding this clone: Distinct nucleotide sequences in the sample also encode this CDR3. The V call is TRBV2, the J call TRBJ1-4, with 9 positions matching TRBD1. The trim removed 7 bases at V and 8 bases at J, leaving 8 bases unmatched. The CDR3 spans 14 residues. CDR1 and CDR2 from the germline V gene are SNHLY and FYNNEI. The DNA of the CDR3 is TGTGCCAGCACCAACAGGGGGCGTGGGGAAAAACTGTTTTTT. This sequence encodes CASTNRGRGEKLFF.